The sequence of this T cell receptor beta chain was determined in a study of blood T cell repertoires in COVID-19. The CDR3 extends over 13 amino acids. V was trimmed by 6 bases and J by 1 base, leaving 9 bases between them. With respect to this clone: This same CDR3 is encoded by further DNA sequences in the sample.

Assay used: immunoSEQ multiplex PCR; TCRdb lists only in-frame clones, some missing. The table lists approximately 470,000 clones, 87% of them singletons. The sample comprised PBMCs or T cells enriched from blood (not recorded which). The clonotype originates from a woman younger than 35 who had recovered from COVID-19. This chain joins TRBV12-3 or TRBV12-4 and TRBJ1-1, with D perhaps matching TRBD1 (5 bases). CDR3 bases: TGTGCCAGCAGCCTTACAGGGAACACTGAAGCTTTCTTT. Residues: CASSLTGNTEAFF.